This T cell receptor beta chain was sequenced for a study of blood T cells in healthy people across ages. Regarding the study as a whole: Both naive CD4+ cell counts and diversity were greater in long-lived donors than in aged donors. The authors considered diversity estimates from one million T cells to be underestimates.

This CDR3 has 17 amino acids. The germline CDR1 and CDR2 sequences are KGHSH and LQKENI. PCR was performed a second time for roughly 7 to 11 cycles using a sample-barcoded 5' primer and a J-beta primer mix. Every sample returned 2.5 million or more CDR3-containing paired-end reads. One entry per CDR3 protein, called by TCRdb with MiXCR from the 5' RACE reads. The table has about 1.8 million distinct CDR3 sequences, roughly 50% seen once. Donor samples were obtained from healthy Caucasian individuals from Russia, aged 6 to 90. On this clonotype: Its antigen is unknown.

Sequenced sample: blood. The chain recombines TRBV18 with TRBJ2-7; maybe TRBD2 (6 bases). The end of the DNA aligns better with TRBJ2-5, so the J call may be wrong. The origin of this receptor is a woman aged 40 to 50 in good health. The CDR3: CASSPLGSGTRQETQYF. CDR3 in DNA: TGTGCCAGCTCACCACTTGGATCTGGGACTCGACAAGAGACCCAGTACTTC.